This T cell receptor beta chain was found in a study of shared clonotypes between healthy human individuals (dated by TCRdb to 2020 to 2022). General notes on the study: Three men and a couple of women, aged 18 to 49 years, made up the cohort. For each donor, CD4 naive and CD4 memory were each given three plates, CD8 naive was given two plates, and CD8 memory was given one plate. The study deeply sequenced blood TCR repertoires of five healthy adults to estimate repertoire size and the extent of clonotype sharing between individuals. To increase sequencing depth and limit assay-specific biases, TCR repertoire library preparation and sequencing were carried out by different laboratories using diverse techniques. Leukapheresis yielded between about 0.94 and 8.9 billion PBMCs per donor.

TCR CDR3 regions were amplified from genomic DNA by multiplex PCR using the deep immunoSEQ assay. Extracted genomic DNA from each cell subset was spread evenly across all wells of several immunoSEQ 96-well plates, with each plate serving as a replicate. For sorted subsets, each replicate PCR was loaded with around 200 ng genomic DNA, equivalent to 25,000 to 35,000 T cell genomes. Purified libraries were quantified with a Qubit 3.0 fluorometer, sized on a Bioanalyzer 2100, and re-quantified with the KAPA Library Quantification kit. Each immunoSEQ 96-well plate was sequenced on its own single-read 150-cycle Illumina NextSeq 550 flow cell. Regarding the original processing steps: The immunoSEQ output contained only junctional sequences without quality scores, so filtering could not match that applied to full-length reads. To assign V/J genes and CDR3, sequences were annotated using PyIR, a Python wrapper for IgBLAST v1.9, with IMGT germline references. Reads were removed for weak V/J assignments (E-value above 1e-6), missing CDR3, stop codons, out-of-frame junctions, or ambiguous translated residues. V3J clonotypes were defined by identical inferred V gene, J gene, and CDR3 amino acid sequence. Percentage overlap between repertoires was computed as shared unique clonotypes divided by the size of the smaller repertoire. RTK rarefaction, the Chao1 estimator, and Recon v2.1 estimates of unobserved clonotypes were used to assess repertoire richness. Generation probabilities for all TCRbeta clonotypes obtained by the gDNA method from a handful of donors were computed using OLGA. This immuneACCESS table, as held by TCRdb, lists in-frame sequences with V and J called but not all clones. Of the missing ones, under half trace to an unresolved V gene in checked studies; the others have no known cause. V and J calls and clone size come straight from that table; D and trimming were deduced from the DNA. The sample yields 950,000 to 1,300,000 clones; approximately 76% were counted once. About 1.5% of the sample comes from the top ten.

General conclusions and limits of the study: Incomplete sequencing was indicated by rarefaction of sorted-subset datasets, despite the large sequencing depth. The genetic and exposure-history diversity represented was limited by the small number of donors. Based on pairwise subsampling, the degree of clonotype sharing among donors was expected to be affected by sequencing depth. Sampling was restricted to blood, and TCR repertoires in tissues likely differ from the TCR repertoires found in blood. When a handful of donors were compared, the shared fraction of clonotypes was 5% to 6.5% for naive CD4, 3.5% to 4% for naive CD8, roughly 2.5% for memory CD4, and less than 0.5% for memory CD8. Estimated clonotype richness was generally larger for naive than for memory subsets. Higher generation probabilities were observed for clonotypes shared by all four sorted-subset donors than for non-shared clonotypes.

Details on this clone: Which antigen it targets is not known. The sample holds no much larger clone one base away, and base qualities are not on file. The sample contains more than one DNA sequence encoding this CDR3.

The donors were healthy, HIV-negative adults who had no recently reported acute infections or vaccinations. Every donor was a Caucasian adult living in Nashville, Tennessee, USA. CD4+ T cells were enriched by magnetic negative selection, after which naive cells were positively selected on CD45RA and the negative fraction was taken as the memory subset. After blood collection by leukapheresis, PBMCs were isolated using Ficoll-Histopaque density gradient centrifugation and then cryopreserved in the vapor phase of liquid nitrogen. Purity and quantity of every magnetically sorted T cell population were checked by analytical flow cytometry. Each sorted fraction had its genomic DNA isolated and then quantified by UV absorbance on a Nanodrop 2000c. The TCR originated in a man younger than 35 in good health. Material: memory CD4+ T cells sorted from blood. In the paper's terms, the cell subset or site label means: CD45RA-negative fraction.

CDR3 sequence: CASSLTGNSPLHF. The DNA is TGTGCCAGCAGCCTAACGGGAAATTCACCCCTCCACTTT. The V gene is TRBV7-2 and the J gene is TRBJ1-6; the D segment cannot be called with confidence. The germline ends are 9 bases apart after V is trimmed by 5 bases and J by 7 bases. Taken from cysteine to phenylalanine, the CDR3 has 13 residues. Of the read, only the CDR3 DNA is kept; its 39 bases are in frame from base 1. CDR1 SGHTA and CDR2 FQGNSA are derived from the germline V gene.